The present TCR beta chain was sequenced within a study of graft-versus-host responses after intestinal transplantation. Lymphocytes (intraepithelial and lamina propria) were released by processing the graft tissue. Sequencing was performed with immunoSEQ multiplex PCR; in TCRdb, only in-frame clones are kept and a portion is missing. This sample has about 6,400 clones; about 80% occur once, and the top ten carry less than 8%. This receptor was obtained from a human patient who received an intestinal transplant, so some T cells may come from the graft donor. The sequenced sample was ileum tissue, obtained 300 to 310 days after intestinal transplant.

CDR3 amino acids: CASSDSGAAGELFF. The CDR3 nucleotides are TGTGCCAGCAGTGACTCAGGAGCCGCGGGGGAGCTGTTTTTT. This chain links TRBV6-4 with TRBJ2-2; D not certain. V lost 0 bases and J 8 bases, leaving 10 bases between the germline ends. The germline V gene has CDR1 MRHNA and CDR2 SNTAGT. This CDR3 region has 14 residues.